Following are 2 T cell receptor beta chains from one sample sequenced in a study of PD-1 blockade in mismatch repair-deficient tumors (dated by TCRdb to the late 2010s). The library was produced with the immunoSEQ multiplex PCR assay. The table was pulled from immuneACCESS by TCRdb, which kept in-frame rearrangements only. Such tables lose some clones; where checked, under half of the loss comes from unresolved V genes, and the rest has no known cause. Here the sample has some 120,000 clones; about 88% occur a single time. Clones ranked in the top ten supply roughly 14% of the sample. Specimen: peripheral blood, collected 44 weeks after starting pembrolizumab. The receptor set was obtained from an adult with mismatch repair-deficient cancer.

The chain is built from TRBV7-2 and TRBJ1-2; D is uncertain. Trimming removed 4 bases from V and 2 bases from J, with 14 bases in between. Germline V gene lookup returns CDR1 SGHTA and CDR2 FQGNSA. CDR3 size: 15 residues. The CDR3 DNA is TGTGCCAGCAGCTCCCAGGCTGGAGGAAACTATGGCTACACCTTC. This sequence encodes CASSSQAGGNYGYTF.

This chain uses TRBV27 with TRBJ2-6, with D possibly matching TRBD2 (6 bases). The germline V gene has CDR1 MNHEY and CDR2 SMNVEV (reference sequence). The CDR3 contains 18 residues. The germline V and J ends were trimmed by 2 bases and 4 bases, with 18 bases remaining between them. CDR3 in amino acids: CASSLSFPGGWGANVLTF. For the CDR3, the DNA is TGTGCCAGCAGTTTAAGTTTTCCTGGGGGGTGGGGGGCCAACGTCCTGACTTTC.